Shown below are 9 T cell receptor beta chains from a single sample sequenced in a study of blood T cell repertoires in COVID-19. Assay: immunoSEQ multiplex PCR; the TCRdb copy retains only in-frame clones and omits some. The sample lists under 250,000 clones; approximately 84% were seen once. Sample: peripheral blood. The receptors come from a man aged 50 to 59 with COVID-19, enrolled during active disease.

The J gene is TRBJ1-2, the V gene TRBV28; possible D gene TRBD1, 6 bases. The ends were cut back, 8 bases at V and 1 base at J, with 17 bases in the middle. Germline CDR1 and CDR2: MDHEN and SYDVKM. The CDR3 extends over 15 amino acids. CDR3 coding DNA: TGTGCCAGCCATGTAGGGGGGGCAAGTAACTATGGCTACACCTTC. Protein product: CASHVGGASNYGYTF.

The rearrangement uses TRBV11-1 and TRBJ2-3, with 8 bases matching TRBD1. This CDR3 contains 15 residues. Looked up from germline, CDR1 is SGHAT and CDR2 is FQDESV (reference sequence). Trimming at V came to 4 bases and at J to 2 bases, leaving 5 bases not matched to a gene. The CDR3 DNA follows: TGTGCCAGCAGCTCAGGGGGCGGAAACACAGATACGCAGTATTTT. It specifies CASSSGGGNTDTQYF.

The V and J genes are TRBV6-5 and TRBJ2-5; 7 positions agree with TRBD1. Germline CDR1 MNHEY, CDR2 SVGAGI. Trimming at V came to 5 bases and at J to 0 bases, leaving 6 bases not matched to a gene. The CDR3 contains 15 residues. In DNA, the CDR3 is TGTGCCAGCAGTCCCACGGGACAGAACCAAGAGACCCAGTACTTC. This translates into CASSPTGQNQETQYF.

The V gene is TRBV3-1 (or the pseudogene TRBV3-2), the J gene TRBJ2-3, with 10 bases fitting TRBD2. This CDR3 has 17 amino acids. The germline V gene encodes CDR1 LGHDT and CDR2 YNNKEL (reference sequence). J lost 1 base, V lost 4 bases, and 8 bases had no gene match. The CDR3 DNA reads as TGTGCCAGCAGCCCGTCAGGAACTAGCGGGGGCACAGATACGCAGTATTTT. It specifies CASSPSGTSGGTDTQYF.

The rearrangement links TRBV30 to TRBJ2-7, with TRBD1 as a possible D gene (6 bases). The CDR3 is made up of 13 amino acids. Trimming took off 4 bases at V and 7 bases at J, with 17 bases between the two ends. CDR1 is GTSNPN, CDR2 SVGIG, per germline (reference sequence). This chain's CDR3 is CAWKGQGNKEQYF. For the CDR3, the DNA is TGTGCCTGGAAGGGGCAGGGGAATAAGGAGCAGTACTTC.

This chain uses TRBV5-1 with TRBJ1-1, with D uncertain. Trimming took off 3 bases at V and 4 bases at J, with 22 bases between the two ends. The CDR3 has 17 residues. Germline lookup yields CDR1 SGHRS and CDR2 YFSETQ. The chain's CDR3 is CASSSQGPGQFSTEAFF. DNA of the CDR3: TGCGCCAGCAGCTCCCAAGGTCCGGGTCAGTTCTCCACTGAAGCTTTCTTT.

J is TRBJ1-6 and V is TRBV12-5, with a possible D match to TRBD1 (6 bases). Trimming took off 2 bases at V and 10 bases at J, with 21 bases between the two ends. CDR3 size: 17 residues. Germline CDR1 and CDR2: LGHNT and FRNRAP. The CDR3 bases are TGTGCTAGTGGTTTGACCAGGGGAGGGGGAAGTATGTCACCCCTCCACTTT. Translating gives CASGLTRGGGSMSPLHF. The whole variable domain, filled in from reference TRBV12-5 and TRBJ1-6, reads DARVTQTPRHKVTEMGQEVTMRCQPILGHNTVFWYRQTMMQGLELLAYFRNRAPLDDSGMPKDRFSAEMPDATLATLKIQPSEPRDSAVYFCASGLTRGGGSMSPLHFGNGTRLTVT.

The chain carries TRBV6-5 and TRBJ2-7, with 9 bases identical to TRBD1. The CDR3 has 15 residues. Germline CDR1 is MNHEY and CDR2 is SVGAGI. Germline trimming cut 10 bases from V and 3 bases from J; bases unmatched to any gene: 13. This CDR3 is CATNRGPLEFYEQYF. The DNA for the CDR3 is TGTGCCACAAACAGGGGGCCCCTCGAATTCTACGAGCAGTACTTC.

This clone was recorded a few times. This rearrangement joins TRBV19 to TRBJ2-2; 10 positions match TRBD1. The V gene's germline CDR1 is LNHDA and CDR2 SQIVND (reference sequence). The V segment lost 9 bases and the J segment 0 bases; nucleotides outside the gene matches: 1. The length of the CDR3 is 14 residues. The CDR3 DNA reads TGTGCCAGCGGACAGGGGGCGAACACCGGGGAGCTGTTTTTT. Its protein product is CASGQGANTGELFF. Based on the CDR3 plus reference TRBV19 and TRBJ2-2, the full variable domain is DGGITQSPKYLFRKEGQNVTLSCEQNLNHDAMYWYRQDPGQGLRLIYYSQIVNDFQKGDIAEGYSVSREKKESFPLTVTSAQKNPTAFYLCASGQGANTGELFFGEGSRLTVL.